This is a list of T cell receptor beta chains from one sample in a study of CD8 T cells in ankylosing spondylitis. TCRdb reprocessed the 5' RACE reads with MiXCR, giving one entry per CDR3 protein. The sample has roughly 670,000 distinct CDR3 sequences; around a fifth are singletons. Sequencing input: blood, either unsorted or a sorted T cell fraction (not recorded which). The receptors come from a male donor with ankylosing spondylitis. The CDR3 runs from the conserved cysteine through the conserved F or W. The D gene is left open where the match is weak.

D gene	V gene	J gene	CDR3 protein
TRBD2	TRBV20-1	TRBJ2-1	CCARGTSGRILSREQFF
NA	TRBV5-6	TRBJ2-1	CASSPEDSFNNEQFF
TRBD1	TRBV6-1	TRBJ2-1	CASRVDREFYNEQFF
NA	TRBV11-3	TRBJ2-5	CASSPGASSLTQYF
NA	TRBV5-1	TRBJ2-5	CASSLGAGTETQYF
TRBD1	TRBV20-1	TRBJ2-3	CSADGTESTDTQYF
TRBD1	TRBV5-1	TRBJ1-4	CASSYGDRGDEKLFF
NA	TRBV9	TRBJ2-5	CASSADAGVETQYF
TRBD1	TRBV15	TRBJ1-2	CATSRGTGTGEGYTF
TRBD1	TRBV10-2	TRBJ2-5	CASASTGTGFAETQYF
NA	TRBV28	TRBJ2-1	CASSSGTHEQFF
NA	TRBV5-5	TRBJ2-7	CASTTEWATYEQYF
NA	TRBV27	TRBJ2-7	CASSLGVAQGSEQYF
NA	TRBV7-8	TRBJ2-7	CASSLRGEMGEQYF
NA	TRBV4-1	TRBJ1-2	CASSQDSPIANYGYTF
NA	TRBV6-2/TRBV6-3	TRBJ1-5	CASSYSSRQPQHF
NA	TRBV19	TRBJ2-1	CASSIDGSYNEQFF
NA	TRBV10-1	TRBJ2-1	CASSGGSFTEQFF
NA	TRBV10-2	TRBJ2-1	CASSVEDDNEQFF
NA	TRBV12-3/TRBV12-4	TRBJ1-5	CASSLDAWTENQPQHF
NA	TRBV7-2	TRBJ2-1	CASSLAIFSYNEQFF
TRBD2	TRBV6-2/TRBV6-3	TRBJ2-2	CASNLAGGPGELFF
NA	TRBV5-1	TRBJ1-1	CASSLIVRATEAFF
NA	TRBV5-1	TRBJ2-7	CASSSDLGEQYF
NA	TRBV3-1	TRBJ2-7	CASSQVHASYEQYF
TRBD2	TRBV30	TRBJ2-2	CAWEVAGGLSGELFF
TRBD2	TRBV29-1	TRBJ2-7	CSVNGLAGGPMYEQYF
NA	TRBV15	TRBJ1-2	CATSRAPGQYYGYTF
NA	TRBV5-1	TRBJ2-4	CASSLEIGGAKNIQYF
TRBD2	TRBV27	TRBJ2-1	CASSSSSGSAYNEQFF
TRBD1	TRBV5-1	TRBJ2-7	CASSDRDRGIGQYF
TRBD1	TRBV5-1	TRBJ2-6	CASSNGPTGYGANVLTF
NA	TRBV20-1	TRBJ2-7	CSAWRGGYEQYF
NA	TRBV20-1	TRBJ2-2	CSASPPWNTGELFF